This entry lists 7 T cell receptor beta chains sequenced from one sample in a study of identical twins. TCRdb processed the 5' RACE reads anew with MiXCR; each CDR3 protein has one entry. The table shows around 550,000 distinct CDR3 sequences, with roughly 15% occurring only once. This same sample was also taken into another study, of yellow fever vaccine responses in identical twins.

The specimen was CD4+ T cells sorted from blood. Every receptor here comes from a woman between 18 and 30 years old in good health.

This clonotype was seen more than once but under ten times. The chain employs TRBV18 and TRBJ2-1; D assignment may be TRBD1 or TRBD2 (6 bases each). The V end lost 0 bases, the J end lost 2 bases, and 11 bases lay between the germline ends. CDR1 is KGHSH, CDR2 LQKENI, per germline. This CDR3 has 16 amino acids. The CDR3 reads CASSPPKGGPYNEQFF. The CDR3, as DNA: TGTGCCAGCTCACCACCGAAGGGGGGCCCCTACAATGAGCAGTTCTTC.

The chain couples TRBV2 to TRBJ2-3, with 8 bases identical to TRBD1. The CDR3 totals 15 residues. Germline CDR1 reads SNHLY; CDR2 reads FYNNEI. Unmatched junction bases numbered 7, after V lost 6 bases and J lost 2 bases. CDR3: CASSETGGFTDTQYF. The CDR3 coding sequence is TGTGCCAGCAGCGAAACAGGGGGATTCACAGATACGCAGTATTTT.

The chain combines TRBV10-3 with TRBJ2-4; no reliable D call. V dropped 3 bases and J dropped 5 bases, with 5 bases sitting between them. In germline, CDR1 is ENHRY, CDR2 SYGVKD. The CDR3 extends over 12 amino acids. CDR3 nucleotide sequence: TGTGCCATCAGTGAAACGGAAAACATTCAGTACTTC. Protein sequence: CAISETENIQYF.

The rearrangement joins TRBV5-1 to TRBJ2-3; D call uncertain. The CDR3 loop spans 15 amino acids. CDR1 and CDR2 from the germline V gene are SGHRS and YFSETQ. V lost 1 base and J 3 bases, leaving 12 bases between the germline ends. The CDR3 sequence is CASSLWAWGTDTQYF. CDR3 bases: TGCGCCAGCAGCTTGTGGGCCTGGGGAACAGATACGCAGTATTTT.

The CDR3 sequence is CSARLAHSYEQYF. The CDR3 coding sequence is TGCAGTGCAAGACTAGCGCATTCCTACGAGCAGTACTTC. V and J are TRBV20-1 and TRBJ2-7; 8 bases match TRBD2. The V gene end was trimmed by 6 bases and the J gene end by 1 base; junction bases not matched to a gene: 5. The germline V gene has CDR1 DFQATT and CDR2 SNEGSKA (reference sequence). The length of the CDR3 is 13 residues.

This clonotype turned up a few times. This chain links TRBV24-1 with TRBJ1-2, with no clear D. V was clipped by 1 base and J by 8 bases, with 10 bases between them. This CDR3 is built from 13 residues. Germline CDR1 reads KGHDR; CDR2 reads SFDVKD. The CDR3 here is CATSDLYTAGYTF. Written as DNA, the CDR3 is TGTGCCACCAGTGATTTATACACCGCCGGCTACACCTTC.

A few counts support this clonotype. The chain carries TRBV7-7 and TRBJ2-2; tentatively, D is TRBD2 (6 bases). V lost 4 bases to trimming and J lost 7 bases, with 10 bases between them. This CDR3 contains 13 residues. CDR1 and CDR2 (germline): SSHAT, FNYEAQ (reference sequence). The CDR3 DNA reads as TGTGCCAGCAGCTCAACGGGAGTCGGGGAGCTGTTTTTT. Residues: CASSSTGVGELFF.